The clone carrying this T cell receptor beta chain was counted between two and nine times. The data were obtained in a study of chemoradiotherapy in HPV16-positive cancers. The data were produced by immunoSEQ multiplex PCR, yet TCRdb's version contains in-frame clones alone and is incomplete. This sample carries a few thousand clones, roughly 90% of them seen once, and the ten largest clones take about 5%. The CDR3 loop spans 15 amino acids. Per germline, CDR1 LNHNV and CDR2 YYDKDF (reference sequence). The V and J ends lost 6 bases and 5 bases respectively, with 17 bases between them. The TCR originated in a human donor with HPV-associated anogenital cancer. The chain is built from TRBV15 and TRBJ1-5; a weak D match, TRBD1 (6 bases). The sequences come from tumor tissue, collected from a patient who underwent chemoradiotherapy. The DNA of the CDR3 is TGTGCCACCAGGCCGGGGGGCGAAGGGGATCAGCCCCAGCATTTT. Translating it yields CATRPGGEGDQPQHF.